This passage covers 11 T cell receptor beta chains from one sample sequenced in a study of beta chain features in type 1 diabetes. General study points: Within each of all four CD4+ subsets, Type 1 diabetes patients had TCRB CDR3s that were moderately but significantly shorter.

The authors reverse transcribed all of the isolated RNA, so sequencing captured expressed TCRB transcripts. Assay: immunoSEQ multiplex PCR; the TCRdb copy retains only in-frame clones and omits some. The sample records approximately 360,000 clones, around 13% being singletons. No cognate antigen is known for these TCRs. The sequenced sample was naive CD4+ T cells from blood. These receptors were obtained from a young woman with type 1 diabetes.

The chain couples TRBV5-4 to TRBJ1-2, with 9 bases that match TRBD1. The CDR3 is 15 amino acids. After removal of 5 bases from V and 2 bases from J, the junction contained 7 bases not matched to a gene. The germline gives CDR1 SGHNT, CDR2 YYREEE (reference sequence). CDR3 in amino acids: CASSFWGQGNYGYTF. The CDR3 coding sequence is TGTGCCAGCAGTTTCTGGGGACAGGGAAACTATGGCTACACCTTC.

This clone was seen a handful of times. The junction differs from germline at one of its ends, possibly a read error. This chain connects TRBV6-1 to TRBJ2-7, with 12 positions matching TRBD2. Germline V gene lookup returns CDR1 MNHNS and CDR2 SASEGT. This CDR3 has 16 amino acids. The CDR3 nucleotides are TGTGCCATCAGTGTCGGGACTAGCGGGTCAACCTACGAGCAGTACTTC. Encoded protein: CAISVGTSGSTYEQYF.

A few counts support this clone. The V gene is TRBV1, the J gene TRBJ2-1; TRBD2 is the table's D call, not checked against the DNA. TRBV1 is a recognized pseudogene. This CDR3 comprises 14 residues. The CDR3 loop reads CTSSLTSGGDEQFF. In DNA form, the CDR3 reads TGCACCAGCAGCCTGACTAGCGGGGGGGATGAGCAGTTCTTC.

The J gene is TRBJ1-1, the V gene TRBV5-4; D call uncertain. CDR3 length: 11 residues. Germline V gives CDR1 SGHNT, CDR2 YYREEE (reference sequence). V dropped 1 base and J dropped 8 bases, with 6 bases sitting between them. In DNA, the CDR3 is TGTGCCAGCAGCTTGTCCGGGGAAGCTTTCTTT. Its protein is CASSLSGEAFF.

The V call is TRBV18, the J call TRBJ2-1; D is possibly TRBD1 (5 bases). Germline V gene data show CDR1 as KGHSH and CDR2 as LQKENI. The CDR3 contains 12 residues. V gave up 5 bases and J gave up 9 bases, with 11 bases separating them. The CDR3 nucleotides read TGTGCCAGCTCATCGCAGGGTTTTGAGCAGTTCTTC. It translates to CASSSQGFEQFF.

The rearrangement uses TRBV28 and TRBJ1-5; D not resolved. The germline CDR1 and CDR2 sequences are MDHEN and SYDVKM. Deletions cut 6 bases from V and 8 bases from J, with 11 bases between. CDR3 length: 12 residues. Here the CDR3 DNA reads TGTGCCAGCAGAATTCCCGGAGAGCCCCAGCATTTT. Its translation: CASRIPGEPQHF.

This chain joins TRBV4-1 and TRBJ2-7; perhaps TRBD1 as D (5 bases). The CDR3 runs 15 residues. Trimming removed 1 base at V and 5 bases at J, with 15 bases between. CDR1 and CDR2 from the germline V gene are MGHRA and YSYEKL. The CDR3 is CASSQVAGKSHEQYF. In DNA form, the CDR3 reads TGCGCCAGCAGCCAAGTTGCAGGGAAATCCCACGAGCAGTACTTC.

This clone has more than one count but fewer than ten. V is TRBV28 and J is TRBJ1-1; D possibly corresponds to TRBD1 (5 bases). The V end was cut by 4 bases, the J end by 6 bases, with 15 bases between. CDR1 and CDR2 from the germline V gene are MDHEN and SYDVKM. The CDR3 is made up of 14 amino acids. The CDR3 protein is CASSSSDSLPEAFF. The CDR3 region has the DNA TGTGCCAGCAGTTCATCAGACAGTTTACCTGAAGCTTTCTTT.

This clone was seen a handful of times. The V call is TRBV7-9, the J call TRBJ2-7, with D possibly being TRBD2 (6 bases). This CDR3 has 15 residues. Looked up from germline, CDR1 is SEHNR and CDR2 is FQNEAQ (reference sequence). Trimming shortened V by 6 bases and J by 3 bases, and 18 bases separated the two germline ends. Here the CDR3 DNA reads TGTGCCAGCAGATCCGGACGGCGCGGGAACTACGAGCAGTACTTC. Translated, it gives CASRSGRRGNYEQYF.

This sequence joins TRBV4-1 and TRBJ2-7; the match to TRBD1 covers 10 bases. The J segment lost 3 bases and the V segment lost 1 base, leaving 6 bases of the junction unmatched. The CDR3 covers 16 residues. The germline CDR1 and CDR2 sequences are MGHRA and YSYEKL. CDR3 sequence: CASSQGRTGGIYEQYF. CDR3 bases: TGCGCCAGCAGCCAAGGCCGGACAGGGGGGATCTACGAGCAGTACTTC.

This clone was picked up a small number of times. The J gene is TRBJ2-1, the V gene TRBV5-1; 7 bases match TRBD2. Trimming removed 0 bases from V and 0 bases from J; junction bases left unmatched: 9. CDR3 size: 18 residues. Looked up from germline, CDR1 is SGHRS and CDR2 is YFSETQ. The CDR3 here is CASSLASLATSSYNEQFF. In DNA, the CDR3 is TGCGCCAGCAGCTTGGCATCACTAGCGACCAGCTCCTACAATGAGCAGTTCTTC.